This is a list of T cell receptor beta chains from one sample in a study of radiation and T cells in renal cell carcinoma. Data came from immunoSEQ multiplex PCR; TCRdb stores just in-frame clones and leaves some out. The sample lists 95,000 to 150,000 clones; 82% were seen once. Sequencing was performed on blood, taken from a patient whose treatment included radiotherapy and nephrectomy. These receptors were taken from a woman aged 60 to 75 with renal cell carcinoma. The CDR3 runs from the conserved cysteine through the conserved F or W. The order of the fields is CDR3 protein, J gene, V gene.

CASSRDPGNTIYF,TRBJ1-3,TRBV6-1
CASSLWGYEQYF,TRBJ2-7,TRBV28
CASSIEGRGRGETQYF,TRBJ2-5,TRBV19
CASSLAAGGSPLHF,TRBJ1-6,TRBV7-2
CAWSRGFDEQYF,TRBJ2-7,TRBV30
CASSPAKGLFYEQYF,TRBJ2-7,TRBV7-6
CASSPAWTSGVKGEQYF,TRBJ2-7,TRBV5-1
CASRSLNTEAFF,TRBJ1-1,TRBV2
CASSYDRGSEKLFF,TRBJ1-4,TRBV2
CASSLEAVSTDTQYF,TRBJ2-3,TRBV7-6
CASSVGPSNTGELFF,TRBJ2-2,TRBV9
CASSVEVTGELFF,TRBJ2-2,TRBV9
CASSPGGFMKTDTQYF,TRBJ2-3,TRBV4-1
CASSLELGAGGQYF,TRBJ2-7,TRBV7-6
CASSQPRQVNYNEQFF,TRBJ2-1,TRBV23-1
CASSHPGQGYGYTF,TRBJ1-2,TRBV4-1
CAIGSGTISYEQYF,TRBJ2-7,TRBV10-3
CASSESQGAKDTQYF,TRBJ2-3,TRBV10-1
CASSPAGANEKLFF,TRBJ1-4,TRBV18
CASIRGRVTDTQYF,TRBJ2-3,TRBV6-1
CASSDRNRMNTEAFF,TRBJ1-1,TRBV7-8
CASSEVRGAGDIQYF,TRBJ2-4,TRBV6-1
CASSVGQGVGSGANVLTF,TRBJ2-6,TRBV9
CASSQDQTSGSKYF,TRBJ2-5,TRBV4-3
CASQQGSYNSPLHF,TRBJ1-6,TRBV5-1
CASSVVGEGGNTEAFF,TRBJ1-1,TRBV9
CASSESAGSGGPLHF,TRBJ1-6,TRBV5-1
CASSEADRGWINEQFF,TRBJ2-1,TRBV6-1
CASSFRPSGANVLTF,TRBJ2-6,TRBV27
CASSFYGTSDPGELFF,TRBJ2-2,TRBV7-9
CASSPEGQETQYF,TRBJ2-5,TRBV18
CASSFGGDTEAFF,TRBJ1-1,TRBV5-5
CASSQDPDITDTQYF,TRBJ2-3,TRBV4-2
CASSLAGADEQFF,TRBJ2-1,TRBV5-4
CASSERQGEYNEQFF,TRBJ2-1,TRBV2
CASSSQGGSTEAFF,TRBJ1-1,TRBV7-2
CASSGGTDVSNYGYTF,TRBJ1-2,TRBV28
CASSSAGEDAIAFF,TRBJ1-1,TRBV7-3
CASSESGGLETQYF,TRBJ2-5,TRBV4-2
CASSQDLGLSF,TRBJ2-7,TRBV14
CAISPTGALFNTGELFF,TRBJ2-2,TRBV10-3
CASSLGTGAYEQYF,TRBJ2-7,TRBV27
CASSFTSGELGKLFF,TRBJ1-4,TRBV4-1